In this sample, the clone carrying this T cell receptor (beta chain) turned up many times. CDR1 is SGHAT, CDR2 FQDESV, per germline (reference sequence). The V end lost 1 base, the J end lost 5 bases, and 15 bases lay between the germline ends. The CDR3 contains 15 residues. This entry belongs to a study of T-cell reconstitution after alpha-beta-depleted transplantation in children. Preparation of the TCRbeta library was carried out with unique molecular identifiers. TCRdb itself ran the PCR reads through MiXCR, one entry per CDR3 protein. The table records about 610,000 distinct CDR3 sequences, 10% of them present only once.

The sequence came from a human donor who donated a stem cell graft to a child with acute myeloid leukemia. The material sequenced was PBMCs from the stem cell graft donor, taken from the stem cell graft. This sequence joins TRBV11-1 and TRBJ2-7; possibly TRBD1 or TRBD2 for D (5 bases each). CDR3: CASSLGTGRNNEQYF. The CDR3 region has the DNA TGTGCCAGCAGCTTAGGGACGGGACGCAACAACGAGCAGTACTTC.